Below, 15 T cell receptor beta chains from the same sample are listed, as sequenced in a study of technical replicates of blood from several donors. Here immunoSEQ multiplex PCR was the method, and the copy in TCRdb shows in-frame clones only, minus some. The profile shows 74,000 or so clones, around 92% of them singletons. The specimen sequenced was T cells isolated from PBMCs. All receptors derive from a human donor in good health.

This clone has only one observation. V and J are TRBV7-2 and TRBJ2-7; D possibly corresponds to TRBD2 (5 bases). This CDR3 contains 16 residues. V dropped 1 base and J dropped 3 bases, with 16 bases sitting between them. Germline CDR1 and CDR2: SGHTA and FQGNSA. This chain's CDR3 is CASSLVGSEINYEQYF. CDR3 DNA sequence: TGTGCCAGCAGCTTAGTGGGGAGCGAGATCAACTACGAGCAGTACTTC.

This chain links TRBV7-2 with TRBJ1-2, with D unresolved. Germline V gene data show CDR1 as SGHTA and CDR2 as FQGNSA. Trimming stripped 3 bases from V and 2 bases from J, with 4 bases between. The length of the CDR3 is 12 residues. The CDR3 spells CASSFKNYGYTF. CDR3 nucleotide sequence: TGTGCCAGCAGCTTTAAAAACTATGGCTACACCTTC.

The J gene is TRBJ2-1, the V gene TRBV30; possible D gene TRBD1, 5 bases. This CDR3 contains 14 residues. Germline V gene sequence: CDR1 GTSNPN, CDR2 SVGIG (reference sequence). With 3 bases removed from V and 5 bases from J, the gap between germline ends came to 14 bases. CDR3: CAWRQGSRDNEQFF. CDR3 coding DNA: TGTGCCTGGAGGCAGGGAAGTAGGGACAATGAGCAGTTCTTC.

The gene calls are TRBV30 and TRBJ2-7; D is possibly TRBD2 (6 bases). Per germline, CDR1 GTSNPN and CDR2 SVGIG (reference sequence). The CDR3 consists of 14 residues. Trimming removed 8 bases at V and 4 bases at J, with 21 bases between. The CDR3 protein is CAGRFGGERYEQYF. The CDR3 nucleotides read TGTGCCGGACGTTTCGGGGGTGAACGGTACGAGCAGTACTTC.

The rearrangement links TRBV2 to TRBJ1-1, with 7 nucleotides matching TRBD1. Germline CDR1 is SNHLY and CDR2 is FYNNEI. This CDR3 is built from 16 residues. The V and J ends lost 6 bases and 0 bases, in that order; junction bases with no gene match: 10. The CDR3: CASRGLGQTMNTEAFF. Here the CDR3 DNA reads TGTGCCAGCAGAGGCTTGGGACAGACTATGAACACTGAAGCTTTCTTT.

This chain connects TRBV11-2 to TRBJ2-1; 15 bases agree with TRBD2. V dropped 5 bases and J dropped 4; count of bases not matched to a gene: 12. The CDR3 runs to 19 residues. The V gene's germline CDR1 is SGHAT and CDR2 FQNNGV. As DNA, the CDR3 is TGTGCCAGCAGCCAACGATGGACTAGCGGGAGGGACCCATACAATGAGCAGTTCTTC. This translates into CASSQRWTSGRDPYNEQFF.

CDR3 DNA sequence: TGCGCCAGCAGCTTGACTAGCGGAAACCAAGATGAGCAGTTCTTC. Amino acids: CASSLTSGNQDEQFF. The chain combines TRBV5-1 with TRBJ2-1, with 8 bases aligning to TRBD2. This CDR3 has 15 amino acids. V lost 1 base and J lost 8; bases outside the gene matches: 8. The V gene's germline CDR1 is SGHRS and CDR2 YFSETQ.

This clone was observed a single time. The J gene is TRBJ2-1, the V gene TRBV6-1; TRBD1 is a possible D gene (5 bases). Trimming shortened V by 4 bases and J by 7 bases, and 17 bases separated the two germline ends. CDR1 and CDR2 from the germline V gene are MNHNS and SASEGT. The CDR3 has 15 amino acids. The chain's CDR3 is CASSAGDKGNNEQFF. Written as DNA, the CDR3 is TGTGCCAGCAGTGCCGGAGACAAGGGGAATAATGAGCAGTTCTTC.

This sequence joins TRBV4-2 and TRBJ1-2; maybe TRBD1 (5 bases). CDR3 size: 15 residues. Per germline, CDR1 LGHNA and CDR2 YNFKEQ. Trimming removed 3 bases at V and 4 bases at J, with 15 bases between. The CDR3 DNA is TGTGCCAGCAGCCATCGAGGGGAGGGAAGCTATGGCTACACCTTC. Translating it yields CASSHRGEGSYGYTF.

This clone showed up just once. The chain combines TRBV9 with TRBJ1-1; D not resolved. Germline-derived CDR1 and CDR2 are SGDLS and YYNGEE. The CDR3 extends over 14 amino acids. Between the trimmed V and J ends, which lost 0 bases and 1 base, there was a span of 7 bases. CDR3 coding DNA: TGTGCCAGCAGCGTAGGAGGGTCGAACACTGAAGCTTTCTTT. This encodes CASSVGGSNTEAFF.

The rearrangement uses TRBV7-2 and TRBJ2-3; 8 bases agree with TRBD2. Germline assignment: CDR1 SGHTA and CDR2 FQGNSA. This CDR3 is built from 16 residues. The ends lost 1 base at V and 5 bases at J; junction bases unmatched: 8. The CDR3: CASSLGVGRALDTQYF. CDR3 DNA: TGTGCCAGCAGCTTAGGGGTCGGGAGGGCCTTAGATACGCAGTATTTT.

The chain uses TRBV30 and TRBJ2-7; D is unresolved. Germline CDR1 reads GTSNPN; CDR2 reads SVGIG (reference sequence). V gave up 3 bases and J gave up 1 base, with 10 bases separating them. The CDR3 is made up of 13 amino acids. The DNA of the CDR3 is TGTGCCTGGAGCGAGTTAAGTTCCTACGAGCAGTACTTC. It yields the protein CAWSELSSYEQYF.

V is TRBV15 and J is TRBJ2-3, with D unresolved. The germline gives CDR1 LNHNV, CDR2 YYDKDF (reference sequence). Trimming pared 5 bases from V and 2 bases from J, leaving 8 bases between. The CDR3 runs to 13 residues. The CDR3, as DNA: TGTGCCACCAGCGGCAGGATCACAGATACGCAGTATTTT. It codes for CATSGRITDTQYF.

V usage is TRBV14 and J usage is TRBJ1-1, with no clear D. V lost 3 bases, J lost 3 bases, and 14 bases lay in between. Looked up from germline, CDR1 is SGHDN and CDR2 is FVKESK. This CDR3 has 15 amino acids. CDR3 nucleotide sequence: TGTGCCAGCAGCCATTTGGACCTGCGGGACACTGAAGCTTTCTTT. As protein: CASSHLDLRDTEAFF.

In this sample, this clone turned up once. V usage is TRBV18 and J usage is TRBJ1-1; 7 nucleotides agree with TRBD1. The CDR3 is made up of 14 amino acids. Trimming took 5 bases from V and 5 from J; bases not matched to a gene: 8. CDR1 is KGHSH, CDR2 LQKENI, per germline. The CDR3 DNA reads TGTGCCAGCTCAAGAGAAACAGGGGTTACTGAAGCTTTCTTT. Protein: CASSRETGVTEAFF.